Ten or more counts support the clone carrying this T cell receptor beta chain. Antigen unknown. Each CDR3 protein gets one entry after TCRdb re-called the reads with MiXCR. This table holds under 600,000 distinct CDR3 sequences, approximately 15% found once. This CDR3 is built from 12 residues. Per germline, CDR1 SEHNR and CDR2 FQNEAQ (reference sequence). V lost 5 bases to trimming and J lost 6 bases, with 8 bases between them. The data stem from a study of T cell repertoires in cytomegalovirus infection. Study outcomes and limitations: Dominating the ex vivo response were HLA-C-restricted CMV-specific TCR beta clonotypes.

This clonotype was obtained from a human donor in good health (CMV status not recorded). Some clones in this sample may be carry-over from other donors' samples. Sequenced: CD8+ T cells from PBMCs. The J gene is TRBJ1-3, the V gene TRBV7-9; D is uncertain. CDR3 sequence: CASSPGENTIYF. The DNA of the CDR3 is TGTGCCAGCAGCCCCGGGGAAAACACCATATATTTT.